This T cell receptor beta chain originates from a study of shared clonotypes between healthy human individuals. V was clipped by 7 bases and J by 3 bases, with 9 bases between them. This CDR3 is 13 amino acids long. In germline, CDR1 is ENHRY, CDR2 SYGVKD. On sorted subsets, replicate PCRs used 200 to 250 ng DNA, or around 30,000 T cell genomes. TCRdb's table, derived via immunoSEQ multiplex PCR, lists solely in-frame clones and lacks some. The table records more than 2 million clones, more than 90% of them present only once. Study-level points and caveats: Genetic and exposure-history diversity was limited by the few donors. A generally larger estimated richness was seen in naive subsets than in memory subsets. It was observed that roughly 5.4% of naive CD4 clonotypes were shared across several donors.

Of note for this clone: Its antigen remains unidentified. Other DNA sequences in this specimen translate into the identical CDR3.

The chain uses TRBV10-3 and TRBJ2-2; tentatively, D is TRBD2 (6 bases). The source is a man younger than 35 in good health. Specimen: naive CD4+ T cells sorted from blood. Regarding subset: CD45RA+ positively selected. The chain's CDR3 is CAITGTDTGELFF. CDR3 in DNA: TGTGCCATCACTGGGACTGACACCGGGGAGCTGTTTTTT.